Listed below are T cell receptor beta chains from one sample, sequenced in a study of CD8+ T cells in alopecia areata. Produced via immunoSEQ multiplex PCR; TCRdb's table is partial and in-frame only. The sample comprises under 250,000 clones, about 56% of which are singletons, and 4% to 6% rests with the top ten. Sample: CD8+ T cells sorted from blood. These receptors originate from a human donor in good health. CDR3s include the opening cysteine and the closing phenylalanine or tryptophan. Fields, in order: clone size, J gene, V gene, D gene, CDR3 DNA, CDR3 protein. The D gene is left open where the match is weak. Only some rows state a clone size, as once, few, many or a class for expanded clones.

clone size: -; J gene: TRBJ1-1; V gene: TRBV4-1; D gene: -; CDR3 DNA: TGCGCCAGCAGCCAACCCAAGGACGGGAACACTGAAGCTTTCTTT; CDR3 protein: CASSQPKDGNTEAFF
clone size: few; J gene: TRBJ2-3; V gene: TRBV2; D gene: TRBD1; CDR3 DNA: TGTGCCAGCAGTGAAGCGCTTCAGGGGGCCACTACAGATACGCAGTATTTT; CDR3 protein: CASSEALQGATTDTQYF
clone size: -; J gene: TRBJ2-5; V gene: TRBV7-9; D gene: -; CDR3 DNA: TGTGCCAGCAGCTTTACTGGACCCCAAGAGACCCAGTACTTC; CDR3 protein: CASSFTGPQETQYF
clone size: -; J gene: TRBJ1-2; V gene: TRBV9; D gene: -; CDR3 DNA: TGTGCCAGCGGCTACCAGGGCACCTATGGCTACACCTTC; CDR3 protein: CASGYQGTYGYTF
clone size: -; J gene: TRBJ2-3; V gene: TRBV25-1; D gene: TRBD1; CDR3 DNA: TGTGCCAGCAGCGGGAACAGGGGGCACACAGATACGCAGTATTTT; CDR3 protein: CASSGNRGHTDTQYF
clone size: -; J gene: TRBJ2-7; V gene: TRBV30; D gene: -; CDR3 DNA: TGTGCCTGGAGAGGGGGGGGCTCCTACGAGCAGTACTTC; CDR3 protein: CAWRGGGSYEQYF
clone size: -; J gene: TRBJ1-1; V gene: TRBV7-9; D gene: TRBD1; CDR3 DNA: TGTGCCAGCAGCCGACCGGGACAGGGGAATGAAGCTTTCTTT; CDR3 protein: CASSRPGQGNEAFF
clone size: -; J gene: TRBJ2-7; V gene: TRBV5-4; D gene: TRBD1; CDR3 DNA: TGTGCCAGCAGCCCCACCGGGACAGGGATCGACGAGCAGTACTTC; CDR3 protein: CASSPTGTGIDEQYF
clone size: few; J gene: TRBJ2-7; V gene: TRBV5-1; D gene: -; CDR3 DNA: TGCGCCAGCAGCTTGGTTGGGTACGAGCAGTACTTC; CDR3 protein: CASSLVGYEQYF
clone size: -; J gene: TRBJ1-6; V gene: TRBV9; D gene: TRBD1; CDR3 DNA: TGTGCCAGCAGCGAGACAGGGATCGGTTCACCCCTCCACTTT; CDR3 protein: CASSETGIGSPLHF
clone size: -; J gene: TRBJ2-1; V gene: TRBV5-1; D gene: -; CDR3 DNA: TGCGCCAGCAGCTTGGTTGGGTCCAATGAGCAGTTCTTC; CDR3 protein: CASSLVGSNEQFF
clone size: few; J gene: TRBJ2-7; V gene: TRBV10-3; D gene: -; CDR3 DNA: TGTGCCATCAGTGAAGACAGCTACGAGCAGTACTTC; CDR3 protein: CAISEDSYEQYF
clone size: -; J gene: TRBJ1-3; V gene: TRBV19; D gene: -; CDR3 DNA: TGTGCCACAGACAGGAGCTCTGGAAACACCATATATTTT; CDR3 protein: CATDRSSGNTIYF
clone size: -; J gene: TRBJ1-1; V gene: TRBV2; D gene: -; CDR3 DNA: TGTGCCAGGCAGGGAGACCGCCTCGGGGAAGCTTTCTTT; CDR3 protein: CARQGDRLGEAFF
clone size: -; J gene: TRBJ2-5; V gene: TRBV13; D gene: -; CDR3 DNA: TGTGCCAGCAGCTTAGAATCCGAGACCCAGTACTTC; CDR3 protein: CASSLESETQYF
clone size: -; J gene: TRBJ2-2; V gene: TRBV2; D gene: -; CDR3 DNA: TGTGCCAGCGAACGAGGGACCGGGGAGCTGTTTTTT; CDR3 protein: CASERGTGELFF
clone size: -; J gene: TRBJ2-1; V gene: TRBV2; D gene: TRBD1; CDR3 DNA: TGTGCCAGCAGTGAATCCCAGGGGGCACGCAATGAGCAGTTCTTC; CDR3 protein: CASSESQGARNEQFF